These 16 T cell receptor beta chains came from one sample sequenced in a study of T cell changes during pregnancy in multiple sclerosis. Only in-frame clones appear in the TCRdb table, and some are missing; sequencing was by immunoSEQ multiplex PCR. The sample has some 97,000 clones, 94% seen once. The sample in question was peripheral blood, obtained before pregnancy. The receptors stem from a female donor with multiple sclerosis, enrolled in a pregnancy study.

This clone has just one count. The chain is built from TRBV9 and TRBJ2-5; D possibly corresponds to TRBD2 (6 bases). This CDR3 is built from 17 residues. The germline V and J ends were trimmed by 0 bases and 5 bases, with 20 bases remaining between them. From germline, CDR1 is SGDLS and CDR2 YYNGEE. CDR3 protein: CASSVVAGGVAPETQYF. Written as DNA, the CDR3 is TGTGCCAGCAGCGTAGTGGCCGGCGGGGTGGCCCCGGAGACCCAGTACTTC.

V gene TRBV19 combines with J gene TRBJ1-1; the D gene is possibly TRBD1 (6 bases). The V end lost 5 bases, the J end lost 10 bases, and 20 bases lay between the germline ends. The V gene's germline CDR1 is LNHDA and CDR2 SQIVND (reference sequence). The CDR3 totals 14 residues. CDR3 DNA: TGTGCCAGTAGTGCTTTAAGGGGCAGGGGTGCAGCTTTCTTT. It is translated as CASSALRGRGAAFF.

In nucleotides, the CDR3 is TGTGCCAGCAGCTTATCGGAGACGGGGAACACTGAAGCTTTCTTT. Protein: CASSLSETGNTEAFF. This sequence joins TRBV7-8 and TRBJ1-1; D unclear. Trimming pared 2 bases from V and 1 base from J, leaving 11 bases between. Germline V gene data show CDR1 as SGHVS and CDR2 as FQNEAQ. CDR3 length equals 15 residues.

The chain combines TRBV5-4 with TRBJ2-3; D is perhaps TRBD1 (7 bases). Germline V gene data show CDR1 as SGHNT and CDR2 as YYREEE (reference sequence). The ends were cut back, 2 bases at V and 3 bases at J, with 13 bases in the middle. The CDR3 contains 15 residues. The CDR3 region is CASSFGGGLTDTQYF. The CDR3 DNA sequence: TGTGCCAGCAGCTTCGGAGGGGGCCTAACAGATACGCAGTATTTT.

The J gene is TRBJ1-1, the V gene TRBV7-8; no clear D. Trimming cost V 3 bases and J 0 bases, with 8 bases left between them. The CDR3 runs 14 residues. Germline CDR1 reads SGHVS; CDR2 reads FQNEAQ. The CDR3 loop is CASSFGRLNTEAFF. For the CDR3, the DNA is TGTGCCAGCAGCTTTGGCAGGTTGAACACTGAAGCTTTCTTT. Filled out from reference TRBV7-8 and TRBJ1-1, the complete variable domain reads GAGVSQSPRYKVAKRGQDVALRCDPISGHVSLFWYQQALGQGPEFLTYFQNEAQLDKSGLPSDRFFAERPEGSVSTLKIQRTQQEDSAVYLCASSFGRLNTEAFFGQGTRLTVV.

The chain has TRBV29-1 and TRBJ1-2; TRBD1 aligns across 9 bases. Trimming at V came to 1 base and at J to 2 bases, leaving 20 bases not matched to a gene. The CDR3 is 20 residues long. Per the germline V gene, CDR1 is SQVTM and CDR2 is ANQGSEA. DNA for the CDR3: TGCAGCGTTGAAGGAAGGGGGGTCGGGACAGGGATATTGCGCAACTATGGCTACACCTTC. Protein product: CSVEGRGVGTGILRNYGYTF.

In its sample, this clone was seen once. V usage is TRBV5-6 and J usage is TRBJ1-5; 7 bases match TRBD1. The CDR3 contains 16 residues. Trimming removed 4 bases from V and 3 bases from J; junction bases left unmatched: 10. Germline V CDR1 and CDR2: SGHDT, YYEEEE. CDR3 nucleotide sequence: TGTGCCAGCAGCCGCTCCGGGACAGCCCACAATCAGCCCCAGCATTTT. Translating it yields CASSRSGTAHNQPQHF.

In its sample, this clone was seen once. This chain connects TRBV19 to TRBJ1-1; D not resolved. The CDR3 runs 15 residues. V lost 6 bases and J lost 3, with 17 bases in between. The germline CDR1 and CDR2 sequences are LNHDA and SQIVND (reference sequence). The CDR3 region has the DNA TGTGCCAGTAGATCGGGAGGGTTTCGGGACACTGAAGCTTTCTTT. It encodes CASRSGGFRDTEAFF.

This clone is a singleton in its sample. This rearrangement joins TRBV4-1 to TRBJ2-6; no clear D. CDR1 is MGHRA, CDR2 YSYEKL, per germline. V lost 0 bases and J lost 3, with 6 bases in between. The CDR3 extends over 15 amino acids. The CDR3 region is CASSQDSFGANVLTF. The DNA of the CDR3 is TGCGCCAGCAGCCAAGATTCTTTTGGGGCCAACGTCCTGACTTTC.

The rearrangement uses TRBV18 and TRBJ2-7, with TRBD2 matching over 9 bases. V dropped 6 bases and J dropped 4; count of bases not matched to a gene: 7. The CDR3 length is 14 residues. Germline V gene lookup returns CDR1 KGHSH and CDR2 LQKENI. The CDR3 DNA is TGTGCCAGCTCGCGGGGGGGCTCCTTTTACGAGCAGTACTTC. Translation gives CASSRGGSFYEQYF.

CDR3 sequence: CASRRDRGDTQYF. As DNA, the CDR3 is TGTGCCAGCAGACGGGACAGGGGAGATACGCAGTATTTT. The V and J genes are TRBV6-1 and TRBJ2-3; TRBD1 matches at 10 bases. Germline-derived CDR1 and CDR2 are MNHNS and SASEGT. This CDR3 has 13 residues. V lost 6 bases, J lost 5 bases, and 2 bases stayed unmatched.

The chain links TRBV9 to TRBJ2-3; 9 bases agree with TRBD2. This CDR3 is built from 18 residues. J was trimmed by 3 bases and V by 1 base; bases with no gene match: 12. CDR1 and CDR2 (germline): SGDLS, YYNGEE. For the CDR3, the DNA is TGTGCCAGCAGCGTAAGGGACAGTGGCGGGAGGGGGACAGATACGCAGTATTTT. The encoded protein is CASSVRDSGGRGTDTQYF.

The chain couples TRBV7-8 to TRBJ2-5, with TRBD1 identical over 7 bases. Germline assignment: CDR1 SGHVS and CDR2 FQNEAQ. V trimming: 3 bases; J trimming: 4 bases; junction bases outside the gene matches: 5. The length of the CDR3 is 14 residues. DNA of the CDR3: TGTGCCAGCAGCTTCCCGACAGGGCGAGAGACCCAGTACTTC. As protein: CASSFPTGRETQYF. The full variable domain, with the rest looked up from reference TRBV7-8 and TRBJ2-5, is GAGVSQSPRYKVAKRGQDVALRCDPISGHVSLFWYQQALGQGPEFLTYFQNEAQLDKSGLPSDRFFAERPEGSVSTLKIQRTQQEDSAVYLCASSFPTGRETQYFGPGTRLLVL.

CDR3 sequence (DNA): TGTGCCAGCAGCGCAAGCCCGGGACAGACAAACTATGGCTACACCTTC. This sequence encodes CASSASPGQTNYGYTF. The chain has TRBV9 and TRBJ1-2; 7 bases map to TRBD1. There are 16 residues in the CDR3. Trimming took 3 bases from V and 2 from J; bases not matched to a gene: 10. CDR1 is SGDLS and CDR2 is YYNGEE in the germline V gene. Using reference TRBV9 and TRBJ1-2 for the parts outside the CDR3, the full variable domain is DSGVTQTPKHLITATGQRVTLRCSPRSGDLSVYWYQQSLDQGLQFLIQYYNGEERAKGNILERFSAQQFPDLHSELNLSSLELGDSALYFCASSASPGQTNYGYTFGSGTRLTVV.

This sequence joins TRBV27 and TRBJ2-3, with 9 bases lining up with TRBD2. Germline V lookup: CDR1 MNHEY, CDR2 SMNVEV (reference sequence). The CDR3 runs 19 residues. Trimming removed 0 bases from V and 2 bases from J; junction bases left unmatched: 12. The CDR3 DNA follows: TGTGCCAGCAGTTTATCAGGTAGCGGGAGCAGCGAGATCACAGATACGCAGTATTTT. Protein product: CASSLSGSGSSEITDTQYF.

V usage is TRBV11-2 and J usage is TRBJ2-1, with D unclear. The CDR3 loop spans 12 amino acids. Germline V gene sequence: CDR1 SGHAT, CDR2 FQNNGV. V was clipped by 5 bases and J by 5 bases, with 7 bases between them. For the CDR3, the DNA is TGTGCCAGCAGCGCCAGTAACAATGAGCAGTTCTTC. Protein: CASSASNNEQFF.